This TCR beta chain was observed in a study of identical twins. This clonotype was seen ten or more times. What it binds is not known. TCRdb redid the calling of the 5' RACE reads with MiXCR, one entry per CDR3 protein. The data show around 670,000 distinct CDR3 sequences, around 6.1% seen once. Findings of the study overall: Less excess twin sharing appeared in beta out-of-frame sequences. In zero-insertion analyses, partial confounding could arise from invariant MAIT and iNKT cells. Memory repertoires lacked the insertion deficit that abundant cord blood beta clonotypes showed.

Per the germline V gene, CDR1 is MGHDK and CDR2 is SYGVNS. The CDR3 is 15 amino acids. The J segment lost 5 bases and the V segment lost 1 base, leaving 4 bases of the junction unmatched. The receptor was derived from a man in his late teens or twenties in good health. Sequencing was performed on naive T cells sorted from blood. The chain recombines TRBV25-1 with TRBJ2-5; 10 bases are shared with TRBD2. CDR3 residues: CASSEWLAGAETQYF. The CDR3 DNA reads TGTGCCAGCAGTGAATGGCTAGCGGGAGCTGAGACCCAGTACTTC.